This entry features one T cell receptor (beta chain) sequence. The antigen it binds to is not known. Base qualities are not provided; no much larger clone lies one nucleotide away. For repertoire sequencing, TCR beta CDR3 regions were amplified from RNA transcripts. The first round of RT-PCR was done with HTBI primers and the Qiagen OneStep RT-PCR kit, and was followed by a second round of multiplex PCR, then size selection and purification. Libraries were sequenced paired-end with 100 bp reads on an Illumina HiSeq2000. The authors processed their data as follows. Reads were processed with SOAPnuke, discarding reads with adapters, uncalled bases, mean Phred below 15, or no exact constant-primer or identifier match. COPE v1.2.5 was used to merge high-quality paired reads. Unique nucleotide sequences were defined as clonotypes and aligned to IMGT TRB V, D and J references using MiTCR v1.1. Analysis was restricted to V-J combinations with a frequency above 0.0001, which covered roughly 99% of repertoires. For each V-J combination, a TCR clonal expansion and chaos score was defined as F50 clonal expansion divided by the chaos observed in the TCRdist matrix. Welch's t-statistics and random forest were used to narrow the features down to around twelve V-J combinations, which were then fed into a naive Bayes classifier. The Morisita-Horn index was used to measure how similar the thyroid and blood repertoires were. TCRdb handled the public reads itself, with Q25 trimming in fastp and clone calling in MiXCR, and kept productive beta chains. Each entry merges the rows of one CDR3 protein and shows their most common DNA and genes. The V and J calls and clone size come from TCRdb's table, not from the authors' own analysis. For this sample there are about 240,000 distinct CDR3 sequences; around 42% appear just once. The leading ten clones occupy around half of the sample.

Patients with ophthalmopathy had moderately to severely active disease, with a Clinical Activity Score of 3 or more, a NOSPECS grade of 4 or more, and a disease duration of less than 3 months. Anyone with other autoimmune diseases, uncontrolled infections, pregnancy or lactation was excluded from the study. Diagnosis relied on clinical symptoms, serum thyroxine, TRAb, thyroid ultrasound and orbital computed tomography. PBMCs were isolated from around 10 ml of fresh peripheral blood by Ficoll-Paque density gradient centrifugation. Total RNA was extracted using Trizol reagent, and RNA quality was checked on an Agilent 2100 Bioanalyzer. According to the germline V gene (reference sequence), CDR1 reads SEHNR and CDR2 reads FQNEAQ. Counted from cysteine to phenylalanine, this CDR3 has 16 amino acids. The kept DNA is CDR3 alone, 48 bases in frame from the first base. The V and J ends are trimmed by 1 base and 4 bases, leaving 17 bases between them.

The data stem from a study of Graves' ophthalmopathy and Graves' hyperthyroidism (dated by TCRdb to the late 2010s). General notes on the study: Peripheral blood was collected at initial diagnosis, prior to any treatment. The study used TCR beta repertoire signatures to distinguish Graves' ophthalmopathy from Graves' hyperthyroidism and to predict progression to ophthalmopathy. In total, approximately 130 blood samples were TCR-sequenced: around 42 ophthalmopathy, some 75 hyperthyroidism and about 17 hyperthyroidism-to-ophthalmopathy patients. To explore V-J signatures distinguishing ophthalmopathy from hyperthyroidism, a discovery set of about a hundred patients (about 44 ophthalmopathy, 55 to 60 stable hyperthyroidism) was enrolled. An independent validation cohort was composed of approximately 18 hyperthyroidism patients and around 15 patients who later progressed from hyperthyroidism to ophthalmopathy. In roughly 6 hyperthyroidism patients, the T-cell repertoire of thyroid tissue was compared with the T-cell repertoire of blood. Following sample collection, hyperthyroidism patients were given methimazole at a starting dose of 30 mg daily, and ophthalmopathy patients were given high-dose intravenous methylprednisolone.

Overall study results and their limits: Most of the expanded thyroid clonotypes with a frequency above 0.001 were also detected in blood, and it was suggested that the thyroid immune response may be reflected by blood repertoires. In cross-validation, the 13-signature model distinguished ophthalmopathy from stable hyperthyroidism with approximately 88% sensitivity and about 84% specificity, and in the test set the corresponding values were roughly 80% and 76%. In validation, the model predicted ophthalmopathy progression with 70.59% sensitivity and roughly 78% specificity; approximately 12 predicted patients were CT-confirmed with GO in a median of approximately 6.5 months. Sample size was not predetermined statistically, and investigators were not blinded to group allocation.

The origin of this receptor is an adult man with Graves' ophthalmopathy. The chain joins TRBV7-9 to TRBJ2-7; a tentative D call is TRBD1 (6 bases match). Material: peripheral blood. The CDR3: CASSLGPGTRPYEQYF. The DNA sequence follows: TGTGCCAGCAGCTTAGGCCCTGGGACAAGGCCATACGAGCAGTACTTC. The CDR3 plus the reference TRBV7-9 and TRBJ2-7 genes for the other parts give the full variable domain: DTGVSQNPRHKITKRGQNVTFRCDPISEHNRLYWYRQTLGQGPEFLTYFQNEAQLEKSRLLSDRFSAERPKGSFSTLEIQRTEQGDSAMYLCASSLGPGTRPYEQYFGPGTRLTVT.